The text below deals with one T cell receptor (beta chain). The antigen it binds to is not known. No clone much larger than this one lies a single base away; base qualities are absent. Whole blood was collected in K2EDTA tubes by collaborating institutions according to the institutions' own protocols. For TCRbeta analysis, collaborators shipped samples in one of three forms: frozen whole blood, isolated PBMCs, or DNA extracted from either of those sample types. The sample belongs to a study of blood T cell repertoires in COVID-19 (dated by TCRdb to about 2020). For the study in its entirety: The collaborator samples originated in the United States, Italy and Spain and spanned the acute and convalescent phases of COVID-19. The repertoires were released in a freely available public database intended as a resource for research on the immune response to SARS-CoV-2. The sample metadata nearly always contained a de-identified subject ID, COVID-19 status, age in years and sex. The material from the prospective study consisted of cDNA or gDNA derived from T cells, B-cell-depleted T cells, or PBMCs. Where available, HLA class I and class II types were obtained from metadata supplied by the sample provider rather than from assay-based typing. The dataset comprised deeply sampled blood TCRbeta repertoires from subjects exposed to, actively infected with, or recovered from COVID-19. Samples came from the ongoing ImmuneRACE study (first 160 participants) plus 1,254 subjects from 6 global collaborators. The full study reports these points: The quantity of clinical and demographic metadata differed by source and by participant and was supplied without curation.

The cysteine opens and the phenylalanine closes a CDR3 of 14 amino acids. The sequence is cut down to CDR3 DNA, 42 bases in frame from base 1. CDR1 and CDR2, per the germline V gene, are SGDLS and YYNGEE. Between the V and J ends, shortened by 0 bases and 5 bases respectively, the junction contains 11 bases. TCRbeta CDR3 regions were amplified from genomic DNA by means of the immunoSEQ Assay, a bias-controlled multiplex PCR. As for how the authors treated the data: The number of nucleated cells in each sample was estimated from the amplification of reference gene primers within the assay. To quantify the absolute abundance of each unique TCRbeta CDR3 rearrangement, sequence reads were collapsed and filtered. Productive Simpson clonality was computed per sample as the square root of Simpson's diversity index over productive rearrangements. This immuneACCESS table, as held by TCRdb, lists in-frame sequences with V and J called but not all clones. Of the missing ones, under half trace to an unresolved V gene in checked studies; the others have no known cause. V and J calls and clone size follow that table, whereas D and trimming were derived from the DNA. This sample has about 59,000 clones in its table, and roughly 80% of those were observed once. The leading ten clones occupy 18% of the sample.

This clonotype was sampled from a woman between 45 and 65 years old with active or convalescent COVID-19. The sequenced material came from peripheral blood. Rearrangement joined TRBV9 to TRBJ2-5; there is no confident call for the D gene. The DNA sequence reads TGTGCCAGCAGCGTAGGTCTAGTATCGGAGACCCAGTACTTC. It specifies CASSVGLVSETQYF.